Listed below are T cell receptor beta chains from one sample, sequenced in a study of T cells in Graves' hyperthyroidism and ophthalmopathy. TCRdb reprocessed the multiplex PCR reads via MiXCR and lists one record per CDR3 protein. The profile shows under 400,000 distinct CDR3 sequences, 18% of them singletons. The sample was blood. Receptors originate from a woman between 45 and 65 years old with Graves' hyperthyroidism. Both conserved end residues are part of each CDR3. The D gene is left open where the match is weak. Only some rows state a clone size, as once, few, many or a class for expanded clones.

TRBV20-1	TRBJ1-5	few	.	CSAVQMGDGPQHF	TGCAGTGCTGTCCAGATGGGGGACGGCCCCCAGCATTTT
TRBV18	TRBJ1-2	.	.	CASSLPGGDRGYTF	TGTGCCAGCTCACTACCGGGTGGGGATAGAGGCTACACCTTC
TRBV30	TRBJ1-1	many	TRBD1	CAWSPWDRRTEAFF	TGTGCCTGGAGTCCCTGGGACAGGAGGACTGAAGCTTTCTTT
TRBV5-1	TRBJ2-7	few	.	CANGAGTEQYF	TGCGCCAACGGCGCAGGAACCGAGCAGTACTTC
TRBV28	TRBJ2-5	few	.	CAVSDRLNQETQYF	TGTGCAGTGTCGGACAGACTAAACCAAGAGACCCAGTACTTC
TRBV6-1	TRBJ1-2	.	.	CASSPRTVNYGYTF	TGTGCCAGCAGCCCGAGGACGGTGAACTATGGCTACACCTTC
TRBV12-3/TRBV12-4	TRBJ2-5	few	TRBD1	CASRARDRGETQYF	TGTGCCAGCAGAGCCCGGGACAGGGGAGAGACCCAGTACTTC
TRBV18	TRBJ1-1	few	.	CASSPVGPLTEAFF	TGTGCCAGCTCACCTGTGGGCCCACTAACTGAAGCTTTCTTT
TRBV30	TRBJ1-2	many	TRBD1	CAWSGQGEVPYGYTF	TGTGCCTGGAGTGGACAGGGGGAAGTTCCTTATGGCTACACCTTC
TRBV7-8	TRBJ1-4	few	.	CASSLDTIATNEKLFF	TGTGCCAGCAGCTTAGATACGATTGCAACTAATGAAAAACTGTTTTTT
TRBV20-1	TRBJ1-1	many	TRBD1	CSATDRSYMNTEAFF	TGCAGTGCCACGGACAGGTCCTACATGAACACTGAAGCTTTCTTT
TRBV20-1	TRBJ2-1	few	.	CSARSGDAANEQFF	TGCAGTGCTAGATCAGGTGATGCCGCTAATGAGCAGTTCTTC
TRBV5-8	TRBJ2-1	many	TRBD2	CASSPFSGGAGNEQFF	TGTGCCAGCAGCCCGTTTAGCGGGGGGGCCGGGAATGAGCAGTTCTTC
TRBV7-3	TRBJ2-3	many	.	CASSPAGQSDTQYF	TGTGCCAGCAGCCCCGCGGGACAGTCGGATACGCAGTATTTT
TRBV5-6	TRBJ1-1	few	.	CASSLGEPNTEAFF	TGTGCCAGCAGCTTGGGGGAACCGAACACTGAAGCTTTCTTT
TRBV2	TRBJ1-2	few	.	CASSETPGSGYTF	TGTGCCAGCAGTGAAACCCCAGGGTCCGGCTACACCTTC
TRBV10-2	TRBJ2-2	few	.	CASMLEGPTGELFF	TGCGCCAGCATGTTAGAGGGGCCGACCGGGGAGCTGTTTTTT
TRBV13	TRBJ2-3	.	.	CASRVRTDTQYF	TGTGCCAGCAGAGTTCGCACAGATACGCAGTATTTT
TRBV7-2	TRBJ2-2	few	.	CASSVDVGWENTGELFF	TGTGCCAGCAGCGTTGACGTAGGGTGGGAAAACACCGGGGAGCTGTTTTTT
TRBV12-3/TRBV12-4	TRBJ1-3	.	TRBD1	CASSRGQGGNTIYF	TGTGCCAGCAGCCGAGGACAGGGCGGAAACACCATATATTTT
TRBV25-1	TRBJ2-1	many	.	CASSEHRGGYNEQFF	TGTGCCAGCAGTGAACACAGGGGAGGCTACAATGAGCAGTTCTTC
TRBV12-3/TRBV12-4	TRBJ2-3	many	.	CASGDLSTDTQYF	TGTGCCAGCGGGGATCTCTCCACAGATACGCAGTATTTT
TRBV20-1	TRBJ2-7	few	.	CSATRDGTYEQYF	TGCAGTGCTACCAGGGACGGGACCTACGAGCAGTACTTC
TRBV7-2	TRBJ2-3	.	TRBD2	CASSLVAGGPWDTQYF	TGTGCCAGCAGCTTAGTAGCGGGGGGGCCTTGGGATACGCAGTATTTT
TRBV27	TRBJ2-5	.	TRBD1	CASSFSPKRGTGKETQYF	TGTGCCAGCAGTTTTTCCCCCAAACGAGGGACAGGCAAAGAGACCCAGTACTTC
TRBV7-9	TRBJ1-1	.	.	CASSLAHLGAEAFF	TGTGCCAGCAGCTTAGCTCACCTTGGCGCTGAAGCTTTCTTT
TRBV20-1	TRBJ2-5	many	TRBD2	CSAGTSGGAETQYF	TGCAGTGCTGGGACTAGCGGGGGGGCAGAGACCCAGTACTTC
TRBV5-1	TRBJ2-1	few	TRBD2	CASRPAGGWEQFF	TGCGCCAGCAGGCCAGCGGGGGGATGGGAGCAGTTCTTC
TRBV19	TRBJ1-5	few	TRBD1	CASNRGPNGQPQHF	TGTGCCAGTAACAGGGGGCCCAATGGGCAGCCCCAGCATTTT
TRBV27	TRBJ1-2	few	TRBD1	CASSFGTGLSRQGYTF	TGTGCCAGCAGTTTTGGGACAGGGTTGTCACGCCAGGGCTACACCTTC
TRBV20-1	TRBJ2-5	few	.	CSASLVSGGKTQYF	TGCAGTGCTAGCCTTGTCTCCGGCGGAAAGACCCAGTACTTC
TRBV2	TRBJ1-1	many	.	CASTTGKNTEAFF	TGTGCCAGCACCACAGGGAAGAACACTGAAGCTTTCTTT
TRBV2	TRBJ1-5	.	.	CASGIGGEPQHF	TGTGCCAGCGGGATAGGGGGAGAGCCCCAGCATTTT
TRBV3-1	TRBJ1-5	many	.	CASSPDAYSNQPQHF	TGTGCCAGCAGCCCCGATGCTTATAGCAATCAGCCCCAGCATTTT
TRBV5-1	TRBJ2-3	.	.	CASSTQTVTDTQYF	TGCGCCAGCAGTACACAGACAGTCACAGATACGCAGTACTTT